The T cell receptor beta chain described here comes from a study of blood T cell repertoires in COVID-19. The protocol was immunoSEQ multiplex PCR, while the TCRdb copy is restricted to in-frame clones and leaves out a portion. The sample carries more than 85,000 clones, around 90% recorded once. The V gene lost 4 bases and the J gene lost 1 base, with 17 bases spanning the gap. The CDR3 loop spans 16 amino acids. From germline, CDR1 is SGHRS and CDR2 YFSETQ. The material sequenced was peripheral blood. The chain has TRBV5-1 and TRBJ1-2; D might be TRBD1 (6 bases). The sequence came from a woman between 50 and 59 years old with COVID-19, enrolled during active disease. The CDR3 DNA reads as TGCGCCAGCAGCCCCACCGGGACACTCAATAACTATGGCTACACCTTC. This codes for CASSPTGTLNNYGYTF.